The clone carrying this TCR beta chain occurred many times. Antigen: not known. As to time point: newly diagnosed GD, antithyroid drugs for less than 3 months. Scientists built the TCR library using RNA that was extracted from PBMCs. This sample is drawn from a study of regulatory T cells in long-lasting Graves disease. Notes on the study in general: Persistent disease favored TRBV28, TRBJ1-2 and TRBJ2-5.

Germline V gene sequence: CDR1 KGHDR, CDR2 SFDVKD. The V and J ends lost 3 bases and 2 bases, in that order; junction bases with no gene match: 3. This CDR3 contains 15 residues. Investigators prepared the TCR beta libraries by applying iRepertoire HTBI primers and Arm-PCR of CDR3 regions. TCRdb independently ran MiXCR on the multiplex PCR reads; one entry per CDR3 protein. The repertoire holds more than 300,000 distinct CDR3 sequences, with about 16% as singletons. This chain links TRBV24-1 with TRBJ2-1, with 7 bases fitting TRBD2. The sample was peripheral blood mononuclear cells (PBMCs), taken at new diagnosis, from a patient treated with antithyroid drugs. This clonotype was obtained from a female donor with Graves disease. CDR3 bases: TGTGCCACCAGTGATAAACGGGGGGCCTACAATGAGCAGTTCTTC. This codes for CATSDKRGAYNEQFF.